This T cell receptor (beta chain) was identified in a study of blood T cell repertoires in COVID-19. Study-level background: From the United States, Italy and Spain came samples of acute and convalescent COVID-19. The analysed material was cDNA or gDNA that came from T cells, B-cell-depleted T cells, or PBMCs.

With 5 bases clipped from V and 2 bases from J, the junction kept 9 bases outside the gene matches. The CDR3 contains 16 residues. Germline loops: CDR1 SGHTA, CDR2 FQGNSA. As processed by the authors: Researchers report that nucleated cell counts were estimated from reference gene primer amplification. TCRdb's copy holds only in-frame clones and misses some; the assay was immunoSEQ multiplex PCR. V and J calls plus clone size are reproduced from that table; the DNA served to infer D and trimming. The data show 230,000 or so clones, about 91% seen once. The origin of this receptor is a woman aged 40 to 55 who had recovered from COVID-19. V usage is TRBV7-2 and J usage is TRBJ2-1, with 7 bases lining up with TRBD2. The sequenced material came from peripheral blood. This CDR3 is CASSKILALTYNEQFF. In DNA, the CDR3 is TGTGCCAGCAGCAAAATACTAGCGCTGACCTACAATGAGCAGTTCTTC.